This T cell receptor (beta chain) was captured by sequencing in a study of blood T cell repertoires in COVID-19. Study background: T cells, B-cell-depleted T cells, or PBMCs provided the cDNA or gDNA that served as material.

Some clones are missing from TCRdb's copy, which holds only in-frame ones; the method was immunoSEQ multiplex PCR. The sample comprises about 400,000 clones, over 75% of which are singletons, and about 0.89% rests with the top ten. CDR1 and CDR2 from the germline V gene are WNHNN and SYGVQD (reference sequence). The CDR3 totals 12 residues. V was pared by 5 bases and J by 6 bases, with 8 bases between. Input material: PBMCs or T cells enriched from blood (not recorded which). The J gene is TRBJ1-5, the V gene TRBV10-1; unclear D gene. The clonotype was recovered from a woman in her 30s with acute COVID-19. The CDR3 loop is CASSSTGQPQHF. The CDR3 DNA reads TGCGCCAGCAGTTCTACGGGTCAGCCCCAGCATTTT.